This section outlines one T cell receptor (beta chain) sequence together with its context. Original analysis: Estimates of nucleated cell counts were drawn from the amplification of reference gene primers. Some clones are missing from TCRdb's copy, which holds only in-frame ones; the method was immunoSEQ multiplex PCR. The V and J calls and clone size are taken from that table; D and trimming were inferred from the DNA. This sample has roughly 64,000 clones; around four fifths occur once, and the top ten carry more than 13%. CDR1 and CDR2 from the germline V gene are SNHLY and FYNNEI. The CDR3 runs 13 residues. The V and J ends lost 11 bases and 6 bases, in that order; junction bases with no gene match: 6. This entry comes from a study of blood T cell repertoires in COVID-19. Study as a whole: Sites across the United States, Italy and Spain contributed samples from acute and convalescent COVID-19. T cells, B-cell-depleted T cells, or PBMCs provided the cDNA or gDNA that served as material.

It was during active infection that Seattle patients were enrolled and then longitudinally followed. Sequencing used peripheral blood. This chain joins TRBV2 and TRBJ2-3; TRBD2 matches 12 bases. The TCR sequence derives from a man aged 55-75 years with COVID-19, enrolled during active disease. The CDR3 region has the DNA TGTGCCCGACGGACTAGCGGGGTCGATACGCAGTATTTT. Its protein product is CARRTSGVDTQYF.